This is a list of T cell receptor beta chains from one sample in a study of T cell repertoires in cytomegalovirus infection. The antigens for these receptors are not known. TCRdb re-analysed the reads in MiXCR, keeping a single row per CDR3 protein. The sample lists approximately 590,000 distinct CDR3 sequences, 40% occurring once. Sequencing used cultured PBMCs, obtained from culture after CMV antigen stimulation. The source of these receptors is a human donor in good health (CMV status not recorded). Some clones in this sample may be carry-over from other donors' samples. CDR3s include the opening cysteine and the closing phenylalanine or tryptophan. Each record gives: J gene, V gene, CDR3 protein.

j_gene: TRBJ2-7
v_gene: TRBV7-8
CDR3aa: CASSWKGGTGVYEQYF

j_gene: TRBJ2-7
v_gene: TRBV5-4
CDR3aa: CASSLGRGSHEQYF

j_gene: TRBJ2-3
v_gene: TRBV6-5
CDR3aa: CASSALGVGTQYF

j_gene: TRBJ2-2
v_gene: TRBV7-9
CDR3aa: CASSSGRGGNTGELFF

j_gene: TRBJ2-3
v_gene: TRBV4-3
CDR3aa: CASSQEGTGGTDTQYF

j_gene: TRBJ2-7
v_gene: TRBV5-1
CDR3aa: CASSLAPGTGRSEQYF

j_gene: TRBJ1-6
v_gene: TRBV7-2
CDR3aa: CASSVPNSPLHF

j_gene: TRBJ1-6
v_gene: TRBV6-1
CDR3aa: CASILGTGVNSPLHF

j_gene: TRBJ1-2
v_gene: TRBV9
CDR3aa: CASSDRLYGYTF

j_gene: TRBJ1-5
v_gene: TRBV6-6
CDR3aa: CASSGWGGIQPQHF

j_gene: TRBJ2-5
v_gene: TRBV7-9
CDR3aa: CASSASEYQETQYF

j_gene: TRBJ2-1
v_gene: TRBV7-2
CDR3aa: CASSLFRGSYNEQFF

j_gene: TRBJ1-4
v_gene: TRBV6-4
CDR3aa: CASSYLDALGATNEKLFF

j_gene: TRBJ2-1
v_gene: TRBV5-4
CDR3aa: CASSVGLAGAPSSYNEQFF

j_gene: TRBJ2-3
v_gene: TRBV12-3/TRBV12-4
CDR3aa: CASSLGRPEDTQYF

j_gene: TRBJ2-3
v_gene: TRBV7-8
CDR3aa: CASSLGDRAYF

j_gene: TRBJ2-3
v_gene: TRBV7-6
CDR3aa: CASSFRGATVADTQYF

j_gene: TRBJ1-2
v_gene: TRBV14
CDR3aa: CASSQQINYGYTF